This T cell receptor (beta chain) was sequenced in a study of blood T cell repertoires in COVID-19 (dated by TCRdb to the early 2020s). Looking at the study overall: Samples covering the acute and convalescent phases of COVID-19 were provided by collaborators in the United States, Italy and Spain. Where HLA class I and class II types were available, the types were taken from metadata supplied by the sample provider, not from assay-based typing. The sample metadata nearly always contained a de-identified subject ID, COVID-19 status, age in years and sex. Subjects who had been exposed to COVID-19, were actively infected with it, or had recovered from it provided the deeply sampled blood TCRbeta repertoires that made up the dataset. The prospective study material was composed of cDNA or gDNA derived from T cells, B-cell-depleted T cells, or PBMCs. The repertoires were released in a freely available public database meant as a resource for research on the immune response to SARS-CoV-2. The samples were drawn from two sources: the first 160 participants of the ongoing ImmuneRACE study, and 1,200 or so subjects contributed by 6 global collaborators.

The CDR3 holds 16 amino acids from the cysteine to the phenylalanine. Only CDR3 DNA is held: 48 bases, read in frame from base 1. V is pruned by 0 bases and J by 5 bases, leaving 10 bases of the junction without a gene match. Looking up the germline V gene yields CDR1 SGHDT and CDR2 YYEEEE. Here is what the overall study found, with its caveats: Clinical and demographic metadata were provided uncurated, with the amount varying by source and participant.

On this clone itself: The specificity of this receptor is unknown. No clone much larger than this one lies a single base away; base qualities are absent.

The collaborating institutions used their own protocols to collect whole blood in K2EDTA tubes. For TCRbeta analysis, collaborators shipped samples in one of three forms: frozen whole blood, isolated PBMCs, or DNA extracted from either of those sample types. TCRbeta CDR3 regions were amplified from genomic DNA by means of the immunoSEQ Assay, a bias-controlled multiplex PCR. In the source study's methods: Within the assay, amplification of reference gene primers was used to estimate how many nucleated cells each sample contained. To quantify the absolute abundance of each unique TCRbeta CDR3 rearrangement, sequence reads were collapsed and filtered. For each sample, productive Simpson clonality was calculated as the square root of Simpson's diversity index over productive rearrangements. In its TCRdb copy, this immuneACCESS table keeps in-frame sequences only and misses some clones. Where compared with another copy, unresolved V genes explain less than half of these, and the others have no known cause. D and trimming were read from the DNA, whereas the V and J calls and clone size are those reported in that table. The sample table contains over 200,000 clones; only one count was recorded for roughly 83% of them. The leading ten clones occupy approximately 30% of the sample.

The chain is assembled from TRBV5-6 and TRBJ2-5; 7 bases in the middle match TRBD1. The receptor was derived from a man aged 35-49 years with acute or convalescent COVID-19. Sample: peripheral blood. The CDR3: CASSLAGGISSETQYF. The bases read TGTGCCAGCAGCTTGGCAGGGGGTATTTCGTCGGAGACCCAGTACTTC.